The clone carrying this T cell receptor beta chain has a count of ten or more. Read sequence stops 3 residues before the CDR3 end, and the germline J gene provides the missing end. Produced via immunoSEQ multiplex PCR; TCRdb's table is partial and in-frame only. Observed in the sample are approximately 44,000 clones, none of them singletons. The data were obtained in a study of T cell clonality in common variable immunodeficiency. The germline CDR1 and CDR2 sequences are SGHKS and YYEKEE (reference sequence). This CDR3 region has 14 residues. Trimming at V came to 7 bases and at J to 5 bases, leaving 7 bases not matched to a gene.

The material sequenced was peripheral blood mononuclear cells. This TCR came from a person aged 18 to 75 in good health. This chain uses TRBV5-5 with TRBJ2-2; TRBD1 agrees at 8 bases. CDR3 amino acids: CASGDRSGTGELFF. The sequenced part of the CDR3 DNA is TGTGCCAGCGGGGACAGGTCGGGAACCGGGGAG.